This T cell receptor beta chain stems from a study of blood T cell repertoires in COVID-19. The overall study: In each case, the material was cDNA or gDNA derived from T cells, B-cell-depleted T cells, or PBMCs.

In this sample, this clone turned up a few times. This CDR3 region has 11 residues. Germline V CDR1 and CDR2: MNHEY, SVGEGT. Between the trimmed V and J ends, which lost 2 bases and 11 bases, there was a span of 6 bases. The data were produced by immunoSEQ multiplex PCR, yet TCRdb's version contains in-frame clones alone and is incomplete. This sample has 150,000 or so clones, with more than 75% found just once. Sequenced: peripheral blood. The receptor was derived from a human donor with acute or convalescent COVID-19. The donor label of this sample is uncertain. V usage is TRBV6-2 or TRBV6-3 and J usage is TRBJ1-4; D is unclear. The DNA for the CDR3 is TGTGCCAGCAGTTACCGGGATAAACTGTTTTTT. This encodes CASSYRDKLFF.